A single sample gave rise to the 15 T cell receptor beta chains below, sequenced in a study of CXCR3-negative and CXCR3-positive naive CD8 T cells. The TRB libraries of cDNA were built by UMI-labeled 5' RACE. Reanalyzing the 5' RACE reads, TCRdb keeps one entry per CDR3 protein, without DNA. This table lists 6,500 to 8,000 distinct CDR3 sequences. The study, taken as a whole, reports: In CXCR3-positive naive cells, the TRB CDR3s were more hydrophobic than in CXCR3-negative naive cells.

Their antigen targets remain unknown. The sample comprised naive CXCR3+ CD8+ T cells from blood. Regarding subset: CD45RO-CCR7+CD27+CD95- naive CD8+ T cells expressing CXCR3 (TNR3+). These receptors came from a human donor in good health. Some clones in this sample may be carry-over from other donors' samples.

V gene TRBV20-1 combines with J gene TRBJ1-5; the D call from TCRdb, TRBD1, cannot be confirmed without DNA. Germline V gene sequence: CDR1 DFQATT, CDR2 SNEGSKA (reference sequence). This CDR3 region has 15 residues. The CDR3 region is CSARGLGVTDQPQHF.

Measured by frequency, this clonotype is medium-sized. The V gene is TRBV15, the J gene TRBJ1-2. Germline V gene lookup returns CDR1 LNHNV and CDR2 YYDKDF (reference sequence). The CDR3 loop spans 13 amino acids. The CDR3: CATSLSQVEGYTF. Looking up the rest from reference TRBV15 and TRBJ1-2 gives the full variable domain: DAMVIQNPRYQVTQFGKPVTLSCSQTLNHNVMYWYQQKSSQAPKLLFHYYDKDFNNEADTPDNFQSRRPNTSFCFLDIRSPGLGDTAMYLCATSLSQVEGYTFGSGTRLTVV.

The genes are TRBV29-1 and TRBJ1-2; TCRdb indicates TRBD1, and absent DNA this call remains unverified. CDR1 and CDR2 from the germline V gene are SQVTM and ANQGSEA. CDR3 size: 14 residues. This chain's CDR3 is CSATETGRNYGYTF.

In terms of frequency, this clonotype is medium-sized. The CDR3 sequence: CASSPPPGQGAVTDTQYF. The J gene is TRBJ2-3, the V gene TRBV12-3 or TRBV12-4; there is no DNA to check the TCRdb D call of TRBD1. This CDR3 comprises 18 residues.

In terms of frequency, this clonotype is medium-sized. This chain links TRBV4-3 with TRBJ2-1. This CDR3 has 16 residues. Germline V CDR1 and CDR2: LGHNA, YSLEER. CDR3 sequence reads: CASSQDREVSYNEQFF.

Measured by frequency, this clonotype is medium-sized. The chain has TRBV28 and TRBJ2-1; the D call from TCRdb, TRBD2, cannot be confirmed without DNA. The CDR3 spans 14 residues. Germline assignment: CDR1 MDHEN and CDR2 SYDVKM. The CDR3: CASSSQRGYNEQFF.

This clonotype counts as medium-sized (0.01 to 0.1%) by frequency. This chain connects TRBV5-1 to TRBJ1-1; the D gene TCRdb calls, TRBD1, cannot be checked with no DNA. Germline V gene data show CDR1 as SGHRS and CDR2 as YFSETQ. The CDR3 has 17 residues. The CDR3 is CASSFSTRQGANTEAFF.

According to its frequency, this clonotype is medium-sized. The chain links TRBV7-9 to TRBJ1-1; with no DNA, the TCRdb D assignment of TRBD1 cannot be verified. Germline values: CDR1 SEHNR, CDR2 FQNEAQ (reference sequence). The CDR3 is 15 residues long. The CDR3 sequence: CASSLLGTPNTEAFF.

This rearrangement joins TRBV29-1 to TRBJ2-7. The germline CDR1 and CDR2 sequences are SQVTM and ANQGSEA. The CDR3 sequence is 15 residues long. The CDR3 protein is CSVGGIMTRSYEQYF.

The chain uses TRBV20-1 and TRBJ2-1; TCRdb outputs TRBD1, but without DNA this stays unchecked. From germline, CDR1 is DFQATT and CDR2 SNEGSKA (reference sequence). This CDR3 has 16 residues. The CDR3 loop is CSARNSSGGVSSEQFF.

This chain joins TRBV3-1 and TRBJ1-2; TCRdb picks TRBD1, but there is no DNA to check that call. Germline V gene sequence: CDR1 LGHDT, CDR2 YNNKEL (reference sequence). CDR3 length equals 16 residues. This chain's CDR3 is CASSQYLRDTNYGYTF.

V gene TRBV7-9 combines with J gene TRBJ1-2; TCRdb calls TRBD1, which cannot be checked without DNA. Germline V gene data show CDR1 as SEHNR and CDR2 as FQNEAQ (reference sequence). The CDR3 runs to 13 residues. The CDR3 here is CASSLGTQHGYTF.

This chain connects TRBV9 to TRBJ2-7; there is no DNA to check the TCRdb D call of TRBD1. CDR3 length equals 14 residues. The V gene's germline CDR1 is SGDLS and CDR2 YYNGEE. CDR3 protein: CASSLAGGTYEQYF.

This chain joins TRBV29-1 and TRBJ2-7; the TRBD1 assignment by TCRdb is unverifiable without DNA. Looked up from germline, CDR1 is SQVTM and CDR2 is ANQGSEA. This CDR3 contains 13 residues. CDR3 sequence: CSARGGRDYEQYF.

The V gene is TRBV20-1, the J gene TRBJ1-1; no DNA is available, so the TRBD1 call from TCRdb remains unchecked. The CDR3 loop spans 13 amino acids. The germline CDR1 and CDR2 sequences are DFQATT and SNEGSKA (reference sequence). CDR3 in amino acids: CSASGQGVPEAFF.